The clone carrying this T cell receptor beta chain appeared many times. CDR3 regions were amplified by Arm-PCR using iRepertoire HTBI primers to build TCR beta libraries. TCRdb reprocessed the multiplex PCR reads with MiXCR, giving one entry per CDR3 protein. The repertoire consists of some 350,000 distinct CDR3 sequences, with about 16% occurring once and the leading ten covering 20% to 25%. Noted time point: newly diagnosed GD, antithyroid drugs for less than 3 months. After RNA was extracted from PBMCs, the TCR library was made from it. In germline, CDR1 is SNHLY, CDR2 FYNNEI. The CDR3 totals 14 residues. Trimming cost V 3 bases and J 1 base, with 9 bases left between them. This sample stems from a study of regulatory T cells in long-lasting Graves disease. These same data were also listed under a study on T cells in Graves' hyperthyroidism and ophthalmopathy.

The genes are TRBV2 and TRBJ1-1; D might be TRBD1 (5 bases). Sequencing used peripheral blood mononuclear cells (PBMCs), obtained at new diagnosis, from a patient treated with antithyroid drugs. This TCR was sampled from a young woman with Graves disease. CDR3 sequence (DNA): TGTGCCAGCAGTGAGGTAGGGACGAACACTGAAGCTTTCTTT. Amino acid sequence: CASSEVGTNTEAFF. Full variable domain (rest looked up from reference TRBV2 and TRBJ1-1): EPEVTQTPSHQVTQMGQEVILRCVPISNHLYFYWYRQILGQKVEFLVSFYNNEISEKSEIFDDQFSVERPDGSNFTLKIRSTKLEDSAMYFCASSEVGTNTEAFFGQGTRLTVV.